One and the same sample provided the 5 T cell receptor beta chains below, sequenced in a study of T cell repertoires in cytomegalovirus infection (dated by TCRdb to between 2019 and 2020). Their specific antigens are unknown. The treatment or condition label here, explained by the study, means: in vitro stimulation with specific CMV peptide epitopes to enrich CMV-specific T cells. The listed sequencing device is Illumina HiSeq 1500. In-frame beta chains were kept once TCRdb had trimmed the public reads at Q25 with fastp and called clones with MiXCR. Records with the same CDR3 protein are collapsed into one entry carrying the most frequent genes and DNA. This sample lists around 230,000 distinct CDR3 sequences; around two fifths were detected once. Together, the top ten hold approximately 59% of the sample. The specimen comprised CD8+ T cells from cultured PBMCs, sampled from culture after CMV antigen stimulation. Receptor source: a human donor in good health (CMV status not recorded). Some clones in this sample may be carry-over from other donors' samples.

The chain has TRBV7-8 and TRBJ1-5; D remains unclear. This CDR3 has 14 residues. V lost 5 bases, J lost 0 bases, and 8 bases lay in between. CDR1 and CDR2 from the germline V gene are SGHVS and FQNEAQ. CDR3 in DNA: TGTGCCAGCAGCCCCGCCTATAGCAATCAGCCCCAGCATTTT. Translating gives CASSPAYSNQPQHF.

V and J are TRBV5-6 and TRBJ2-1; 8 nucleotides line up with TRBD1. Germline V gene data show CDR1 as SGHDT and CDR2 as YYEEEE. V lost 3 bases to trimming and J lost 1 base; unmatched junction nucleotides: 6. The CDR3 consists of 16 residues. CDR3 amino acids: CASSSQTGESYNEQFF. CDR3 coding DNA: TGTGCCAGCAGCTCCCAGACAGGGGAGTCCTACAATGAGCAGTTCTTC.

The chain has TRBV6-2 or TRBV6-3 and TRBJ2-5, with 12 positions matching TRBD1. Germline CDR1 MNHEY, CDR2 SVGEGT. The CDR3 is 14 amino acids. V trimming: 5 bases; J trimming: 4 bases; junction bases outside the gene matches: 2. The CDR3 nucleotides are TGTGCCAGCAGTCGGGACAGGGGGCGAGAGACCCAGTACTTC. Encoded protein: CASSRDRGRETQYF.

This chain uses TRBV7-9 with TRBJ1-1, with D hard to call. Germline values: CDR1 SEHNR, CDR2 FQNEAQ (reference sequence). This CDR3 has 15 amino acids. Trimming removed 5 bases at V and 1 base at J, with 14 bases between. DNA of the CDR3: TGTGCCAGCAGCCCTACCGGACGGACGAACACTGAAGCTTTCTTT. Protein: CASSPTGRTNTEAFF. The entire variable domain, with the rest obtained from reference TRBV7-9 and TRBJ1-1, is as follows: DTGVSQNPRHKITKRGQNVTFRCDPISEHNRLYWYRQTLGQGPEFLTYFQNEAQLEKSRLLSDRFSAERPKGSFSTLEIQRTEQGDSAMYLCASSPTGRTNTEAFFGQGTRLTVV.

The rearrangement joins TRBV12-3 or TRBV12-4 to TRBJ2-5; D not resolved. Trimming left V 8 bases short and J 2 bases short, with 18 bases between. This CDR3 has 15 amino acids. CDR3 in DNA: TGTGCCAGCGCGATACCGACCCTCCCGCAAGAGACCCAGTACTTC. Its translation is CASAIPTLPQETQYF.